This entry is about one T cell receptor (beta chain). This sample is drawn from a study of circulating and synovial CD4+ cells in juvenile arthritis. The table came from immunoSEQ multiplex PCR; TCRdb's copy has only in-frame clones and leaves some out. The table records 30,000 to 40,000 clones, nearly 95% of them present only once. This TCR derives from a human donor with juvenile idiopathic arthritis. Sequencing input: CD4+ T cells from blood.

Here the CDR3 reads CASSLAGSGTANYGYTF. CDR3 nucleotides: TGTGCCAGCAGCTTGGCCGGGTCAGGGACAGCGAACTATGGCTACACCTTC. The rearrangement links TRBV5-4 to TRBJ1-2; 7 nucleotides match TRBD1. Germline CDR1 reads SGHNT; CDR2 reads YYREEE (reference sequence). The CDR3 loop spans 17 amino acids. The V segment lost 0 bases and the J segment 2 bases; nucleotides outside the gene matches: 10.